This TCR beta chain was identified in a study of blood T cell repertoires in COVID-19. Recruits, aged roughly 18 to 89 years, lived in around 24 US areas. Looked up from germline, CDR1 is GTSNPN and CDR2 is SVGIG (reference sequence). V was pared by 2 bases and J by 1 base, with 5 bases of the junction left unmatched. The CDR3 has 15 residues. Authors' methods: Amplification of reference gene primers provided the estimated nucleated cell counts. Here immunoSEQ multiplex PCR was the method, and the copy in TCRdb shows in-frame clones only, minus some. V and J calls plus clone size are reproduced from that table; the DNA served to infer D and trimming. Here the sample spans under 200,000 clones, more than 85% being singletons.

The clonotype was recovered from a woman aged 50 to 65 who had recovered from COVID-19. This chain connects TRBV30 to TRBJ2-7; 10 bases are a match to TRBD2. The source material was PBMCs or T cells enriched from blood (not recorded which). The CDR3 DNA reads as TGTGCCTGGAGTTCAGAGCGGGAGGGATCCTACGAGCAGTACTTC. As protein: CAWSSEREGSYEQYF.